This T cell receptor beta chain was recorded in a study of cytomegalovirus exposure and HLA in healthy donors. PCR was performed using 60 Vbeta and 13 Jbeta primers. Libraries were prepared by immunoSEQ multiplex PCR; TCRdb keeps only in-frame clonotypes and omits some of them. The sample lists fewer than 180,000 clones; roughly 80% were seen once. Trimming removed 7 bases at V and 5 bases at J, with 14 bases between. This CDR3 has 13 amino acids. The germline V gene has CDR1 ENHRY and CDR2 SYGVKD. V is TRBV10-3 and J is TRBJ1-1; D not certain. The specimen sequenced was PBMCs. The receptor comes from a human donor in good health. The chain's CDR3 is CAIMRDPGTEAFF. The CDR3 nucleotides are TGTGCCATCATGAGAGACCCGGGGACTGAAGCTTTCTTT.